This TCR beta chain was identified in a study of blood T cell repertoires in COVID-19. At the level of the study: Sites across the United States, Italy and Spain contributed samples from acute and convalescent COVID-19.

This CDR3 comprises 14 residues. Germline CDR1 and CDR2: MNHEY and SMNVEV (reference sequence). Between the trimmed V and J ends, which lost 3 bases and 4 bases, there was a span of 11 bases. Authors' processing steps: Estimated nucleated cell counts came from reference gene primer amplification. The assay was immunoSEQ multiplex PCR, and TCRdb's table has in-frame clones only and misses some. V, J and clone size were drawn from that table, and D and trimming were deduced from the DNA. The data hold roughly 140,000 clones, with approximately 80% observed a single time. This chain links TRBV27 with TRBJ2-3; D remains unclear. Sequenced material: peripheral blood. The sequence was obtained from a woman aged 45-65 years with acute or convalescent COVID-19. The CDR3 bases are TGTGCCAGCAGTTTTGTAAGACTGTCAGATACGCAGTATTTT. It specifies CASSFVRLSDTQYF.